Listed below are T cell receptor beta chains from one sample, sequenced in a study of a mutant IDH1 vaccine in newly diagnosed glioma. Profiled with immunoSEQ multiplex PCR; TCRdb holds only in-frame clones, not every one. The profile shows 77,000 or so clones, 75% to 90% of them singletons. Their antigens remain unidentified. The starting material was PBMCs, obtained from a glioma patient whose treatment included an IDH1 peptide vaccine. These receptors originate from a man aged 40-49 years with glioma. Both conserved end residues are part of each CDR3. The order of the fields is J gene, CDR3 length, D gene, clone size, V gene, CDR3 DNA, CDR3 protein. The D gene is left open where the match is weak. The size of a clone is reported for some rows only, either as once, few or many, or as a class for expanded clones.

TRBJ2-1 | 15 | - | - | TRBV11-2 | TGTGCCAGCAGCTTAATGTTCAGCTCCTACAATGAGCAGTTCTTC | CASSLMFSSYNEQFF
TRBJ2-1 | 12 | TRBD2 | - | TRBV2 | TGTGCCAGCAATCTTCTAGCGGGCCCTCAGTTCTTC | CASNLLAGPQFF
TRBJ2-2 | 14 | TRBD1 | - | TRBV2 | TGTGCCAGCAGTTCGACAGGGTACACCGGGGAGCTGTTTTTT | CASSSTGYTGELFF
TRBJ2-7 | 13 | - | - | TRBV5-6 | TGTGCCAGCAGCCCCCAGGGGTTAGGGGAGCAGTACTTC | CASSPQGLGEQYF
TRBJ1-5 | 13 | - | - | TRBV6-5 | TGTGCCAGCAGTGACCTTCGTGGTCAGCCCCAGCATTTT | CASSDLRGQPQHF
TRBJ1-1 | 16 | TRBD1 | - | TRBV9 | TGTGCCAGCAGCGTAGGGCTCGGGACAGGGGGCACTGAAGCTTTCTTT | CASSVGLGTGGTEAFF
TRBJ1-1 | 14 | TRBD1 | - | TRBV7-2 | TGTGCCAGCAGCTCAAACAGGGGTAGCACTGAAGCTTTCTTT | CASSSNRGSTEAFF
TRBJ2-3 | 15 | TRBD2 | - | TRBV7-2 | TGTGCCAGCAGCTTAGAACTAGCGGGAGCTCATACGCAGTATTTT | CASSLELAGAHTQYF
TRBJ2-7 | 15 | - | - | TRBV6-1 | TGTGCCAGCAGTGAGGGAGGGACAGCGCCCTACGAGCAGTACTTC | CASSEGGTAPYEQYF
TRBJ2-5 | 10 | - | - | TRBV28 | TGTGCCAGCGGTCGAGAGACCCAGTACTTC | CASGRETQYF
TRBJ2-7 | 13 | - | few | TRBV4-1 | TGCGCCAGCAGCCAAGAGACACGCTACGAGCAGTACTTC | CASSQETRYEQYF
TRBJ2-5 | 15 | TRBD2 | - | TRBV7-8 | TGTGCCAGCAGCGTCTATGGGACTAGCGGAGAGACCCAGTACTTC | CASSVYGTSGETQYF
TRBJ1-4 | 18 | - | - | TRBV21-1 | TGTGCCAGCAGCAAAGCAGAGGACGGCCTGTGGGGGGGTGAAAAACTGTTTTTT | CASSKAEDGLWGGEKLFF
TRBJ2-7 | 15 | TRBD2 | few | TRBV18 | TGTGCCAGCTCACCACGGCAGGGAGGGGCCTACGAGCAGTACTTC | CASSPRQGGAYEQYF
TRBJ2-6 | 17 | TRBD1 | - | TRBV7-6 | TGTGCCAGCAGCTCACAGGGGCTCAGCTCTGGGGCCAACGTCCTGACTTTC | CASSSQGLSSGANVLTF
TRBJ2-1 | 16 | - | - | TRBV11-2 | TGTGCCAGCAGACCTGAAGGGACGGCCTCCTACAATGAGCAGTTCTTC | CASRPEGTASYNEQFF
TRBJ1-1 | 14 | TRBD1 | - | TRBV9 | TGTGCCAGCAGCCCGGGACAGCCTTACACTGAAGCTTTCTTT | CASSPGQPYTEAFF
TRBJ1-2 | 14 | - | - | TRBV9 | TGTGCCAGCAGCGTAGCTCCGGTGAACTATGGCTACACCTTC | CASSVAPVNYGYTF
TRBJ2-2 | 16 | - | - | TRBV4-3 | TGCGCCAGCAGCCACGAGTTACAGCGATTCCCCGGGGAGCTGTTTTTT | CASSHELQRFPGELFF
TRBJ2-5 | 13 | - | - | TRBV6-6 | TGTGCCAGCAGTTCATGGGGTCAAGAGACCCAGTACTTC | CASSSWGQETQYF
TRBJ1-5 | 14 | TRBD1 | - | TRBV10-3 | TGTGCCATCAGTCCGGGACAGGGGCATCAGCCCCAGCATTTT | CAISPGQGHQPQHF
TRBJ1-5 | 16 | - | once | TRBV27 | TGTGCCAGCAGTTTAAAAGCCTTCTATAGCAATCAGCCCCAGCATTTT | CASSLKAFYSNQPQHF
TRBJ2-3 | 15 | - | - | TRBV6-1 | TGTGCCAGCAGTCCCTTCCCCCCGGGAGTGGATACGCAGTATTTT | CASSPFPPGVDTQYF
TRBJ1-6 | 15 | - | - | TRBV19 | TGTGCCAGTAGTATCCACCTCATGGGGAATTCACCCCTCCACTTT | CASSIHLMGNSPLHF
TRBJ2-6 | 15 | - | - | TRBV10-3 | TGTGCCATCAGGGGACGGGACTCTGGGGCCAACGTCCTGACTTTC | CAIRGRDSGANVLTF
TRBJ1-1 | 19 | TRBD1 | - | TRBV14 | TGTGCCAGCAGCCAAGAAGGCCCAGTACAGGGGCCCTTGAACACTGAAGCTTTCTTT | CASSQEGPVQGPLNTEAFF
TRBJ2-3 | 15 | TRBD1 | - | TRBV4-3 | TGCGCCAGCAGCCAAGAAATGACAGGGGAAGATACGCAGTATTTT | CASSQEMTGEDTQYF
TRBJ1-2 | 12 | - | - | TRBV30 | TGTGCCTGGAGTCCAACAGACGGTGGCTACACCTTC | CAWSPTDGGYTF
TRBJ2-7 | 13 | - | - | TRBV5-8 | TGTGCCAGCAGCGGCGGGGAAGATTACGAGCAGTACTTC | CASSGGEDYEQYF
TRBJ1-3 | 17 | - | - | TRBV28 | TGTGCCAGCAGCCCCTGGGGAGTTTCCCGCTCTGGAAACACCATATATTTT | CASSPWGVSRSGNTIYF
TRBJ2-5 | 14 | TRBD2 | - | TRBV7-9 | TGTGCCAGCGGCCGGGGGGGCGGCCAAGAGACCCAGTACTTC | CASGRGGGQETQYF
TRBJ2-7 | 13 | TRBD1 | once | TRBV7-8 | TGCGCCAGCAGCTCTGGACAGGCCTACGAGCGGTACTTC | CASSSGQAYERYF
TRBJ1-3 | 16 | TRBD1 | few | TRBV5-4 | TGTGCCAGCAGCGATGGACAGGGGAGGGCTGGAAACACCATATATTTT | CASSDGQGRAGNTIYF
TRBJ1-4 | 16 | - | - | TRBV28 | TGTGCCAGCAGTCCACAAAGGAGGGCAACTAATGAAAAACTGTTTTTT | CASSPQRRATNEKLFF
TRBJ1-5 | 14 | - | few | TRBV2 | TGTGCCAGCAGGTGGGCAGGGGGCAATCAGCCCCAGCATTTT | CASRWAGGNQPQHF
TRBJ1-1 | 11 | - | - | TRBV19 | TGTGCCAGTGGGGTTTACGCTGAAGCTTTCTTT | CASGVYAEAFF
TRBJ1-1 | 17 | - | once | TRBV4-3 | TGCGCCAGCAGCCAAGACCCGGCGGGTCGGATGAACACTGAAGCTTTCTTT | CASSQDPAGRMNTEAFF
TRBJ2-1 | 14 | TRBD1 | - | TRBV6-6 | TGTGCCAGCAGCCCAGGGGGCCCCTACAATGAGCAGTTCTTC | CASSPGGPYNEQFF
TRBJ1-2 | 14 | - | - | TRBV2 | TGTGCCAGCAGTGAAGAAAGTCCGGGGTATCCGAACACCTTC | CASSEESPGYPNTF